This TCR beta chain is drawn from a study of cytomegalovirus exposure and HLA in healthy donors. It was with 60 Vbeta and 13 Jbeta primers that the PCR ran. Assay used: immunoSEQ multiplex PCR; TCRdb lists only in-frame clones, some missing. The sample includes approximately 130,000 clones, 81% of them seen just once. Material for sequencing was PBMCs. This receptor was taken from a woman in her thirties or forties in good health and CMV-seronegative.

CDR3 sequence: CSVGTGWFQETQYF. CDR3 coding DNA: TGCAGCGTTGGGACAGGGTGGTTCCAAGAGACCCAGTACTTC. V is TRBV29-1 and J is TRBJ2-5; 8 bases are a match to TRBD1. Trimming removed 4 bases from V and 1 base from J; junction bases left unmatched: 5. The CDR3 runs to 14 residues. The germline gives CDR1 SQVTM, CDR2 ANQGSEA.